Listed below are T cell receptor beta chains from one sample, sequenced in a study of blood T cell repertoires in COVID-19. Produced via immunoSEQ multiplex PCR; TCRdb's table is partial and in-frame only. The sample contains 200,000 to 300,000 clones, about 87% of which appear only once. Sequencing was performed on peripheral blood. The receptors stem from a man between 60 and 70 years old who had recovered from COVID-19. CDR3s include the opening cysteine and the closing phenylalanine or tryptophan. The order of the fields is V gene, J gene, D gene, clone size, CDR3 DNA, CDR3 protein. A D gene is named only where the DNA matches it firmly. Clone sizes are given selectively: once, few, many, or a class where the clone is expanded.

TRBV2,TRBJ1-1,TRBD1,NA,TGTGCCAGCAGGGAAAACCAGGGGGTCGCTGAAGCTTTCTTT,CASRENQGVAEAFF
TRBV9,TRBJ2-1,NA,NA,TGTGCCAGCAGCGAGTCCACTGGGCGTTTCAATGAGCAGTTCTTC,CASSESTGRFNEQFF
TRBV5-1,TRBJ1-6,NA,NA,TGCGCCAGCAGCCTGACCGGGTTTGATTCACCCCTCCACTTT,CASSLTGFDSPLHF
TRBV29-1,TRBJ1-2,TRBD1,NA,TGCAGCGTTGCAGGGGGTGGCTACACCTTC,CSVAGGGYTF
TRBV4-1,TRBJ2-7,NA,NA,TGCGCCAGCAGCCACGACGTGGGGCGGGGCTCCTACGAGCAGTACTTC,CASSHDVGRGSYEQYF
TRBV5-4,TRBJ2-7,NA,NA,TGTGCCAGCAGCTTGGCCCCGACAGGAGTTGCCTACGAGCAGTACTTC,CASSLAPTGVAYEQYF
TRBV12-3/TRBV12-4,TRBJ2-7,TRBD1,NA,TGTGCCAGCAGTCAACGGGACAGGCAGTACTTC,CASSQRDRQYF
TRBV2,TRBJ1-1,NA,NA,TGTGCCAGCTCCGTAGGGGGGGGGAACACTGAAGCTTTCTTT,CASSVGGGNTEAFF
TRBV18,TRBJ2-1,NA,NA,TGTGCCAGCTCCCTAAGCGGCGACGAGCAGTTCTTC,CASSLSGDEQFF
TRBV12-3/TRBV12-4,TRBJ2-3,NA,once,TGTGCCAGCAGTTTCCCAGGGTCAAATACGCAGTATTTT,CASSFPGSNTQYF
TRBV19,TRBJ2-7,NA,NA,TGTGCCAGTAGTACGGGACTGGATTTGGAAGAGCAGTACTTC,CASSTGLDLEEQYF
TRBV21-1,TRBJ2-2,NA,NA,TGTGCCAGCAGCAAACGGGGAGGGGAGCTGTTTTTT,CASSKRGGELFF
TRBV11-2,TRBJ2-5,TRBD2,NA,TGTGCCAGCAGCTTAGGGGCTAGCGGGGGGGCCCGAGGAGAGACCCAGTACTTC,CASSLGASGGARGETQYF
TRBV3-1/TRBV3-2,TRBJ2-1,TRBD1,NA,TGTGCCAGCAGGCGCTTCGGGACAGGGGCGATCAATGAGCAGTTCTTC,CASRRFGTGAINEQFF
TRBV27,TRBJ1-1,TRBD1,NA,TGTGCCAGCAGTTTAGGGACAGGAAACACTGAAGCTTTCTTT,CASSLGTGNTEAFF
TRBV3-1/TRBV3-2,TRBJ1-5,NA,NA,TGTGCCAGCAGCCCCAGGGCGCCCCAGCATTTT,CASSPRAPQHF
TRBV14,TRBJ2-7,TRBD2,NA,TGTGCCAGCAGCCAAGTTGCGGGGGGGCCGTACGAGCAGTACTTC,CASSQVAGGPYEQYF
TRBV3-1/TRBV3-2,TRBJ2-3,NA,NA,TGTGCCAGCAGCCCCTGGGCTGGGGAGGCTAGCACAGATACGCAGTATTTT,CASSPWAGEASTDTQYF
TRBV6-4,TRBJ1-1,NA,NA,TGTGCCAGCAGTACGACAACAAACACTGAAGCTTTCTTT,CASSTTTNTEAFF
TRBV7-3,TRBJ2-1,TRBD2,NA,TGTGCCAGCAGTCTAGCGGGGGGGCCGCTTGAGCAGTTCTTC,CASSLAGGPLEQFF
TRBV4-2,TRBJ2-5,TRBD2,NA,TGTGCCAGCAGCCGCGACGGGGGGGCCGGGGAGACCCAGTACTTC,CASSRDGGAGETQYF
TRBV3-1/TRBV3-2,TRBJ1-3,NA,many,TGTGCCAGCAGCCAAGTGGGGAGGTCCTCTGGAAACACCATATATTTT,CASSQVGRSSGNTIYF
TRBV5-1,TRBJ1-3,NA,NA,TGCGCCAGCAGCTTGGGGCAGGCGACAAACTCTGGAAACACCATATATTTT,CASSLGQATNSGNTIYF
TRBV2,TRBJ1-2,TRBD1,few,TGTGCCAGCAGAGGGACAGGTCTCGGTGGCTACACCTTC,CASRGTGLGGYTF
TRBV13,TRBJ2-1,TRBD2,NA,TGTGCCAGCAGCGAACTCCGTTTAGCGGGTCGGCCACGGGGTTACAATGAGCAGTTCTTC,CASSELRLAGRPRGYNEQFF
TRBV7-2,TRBJ1-4,TRBD1,NA,TGTGCCAGCAGCTCGCAGGGGGCAAAGGAAAAACTGTTTTTT,CASSSQGAKEKLFF
TRBV2,TRBJ2-6,TRBD1,NA,TGTGCCAGCAGGGGGACAGGGAAGTATGGGGCCAACGTCCTGACTTTC,CASRGTGKYGANVLTF
TRBV7-9,TRBJ1-1,NA,NA,TGTGCCAGCAGCTTTAGACAGAACACTGAAGCTTTCTTT,CASSFRQNTEAFF
TRBV19,TRBJ2-1,TRBD2,NA,TGTGCCAGTAGTATACTTGGGGAGGGTGAGCAGTTCTTC,CASSILGEGEQFF
TRBV9,TRBJ2-2,NA,NA,TGTGCCAGCAGCCCCGGGGTAACGAACACCGGGGAGCTGTTTTTT,CASSPGVTNTGELFF
TRBV30,TRBJ2-5,TRBD2,NA,TGTGCCTGGACCCCCGGGACTAGCGGGGGGAAACTAAAAGAGACCCAGTACTTC,CAWTPGTSGGKLKETQYF
TRBV7-2,TRBJ2-2,TRBD2,few,TGTGCCAGCAGCTTGTCTAGCGGGGGGGCGGACACCGGGGAGCTGTTTTTT,CASSLSSGGADTGELFF
TRBV7-3,TRBJ2-3,TRBD2,once,TGTGCCAGCAGCCACGGGGGGGCAGATACGCAGTATTTT,CASSHGGADTQYF
TRBV6-1,TRBJ2-7,NA,once,TGTGCCAGCAGTGAAGGGCTTTACGAGCAGTACTTC,CASSEGLYEQYF
TRBV10-1,TRBJ2-3,NA,NA,TGCGCCAGCAGTGTCCTTAGCACAGATACGCAGTATTTT,CASSVLSTDTQYF
TRBV12-3/TRBV12-4,TRBJ2-3,TRBD1,NA,TGTGCCAGCAGAGGGACAGGGGAAGATACGCAGTATTTT,CASRGTGEDTQYF
TRBV7-2,TRBJ1-2,NA,NA,TGTGCCAGCAGCTTGGTGCAGGTGTATGGCTACACCTTC,CASSLVQVYGYTF
TRBV23-1,TRBJ2-3,TRBD1,NA,TGCGCCAGCAGTCCGGACGATCTCTGGACAGGGAATAAAATTAGCACAGATACGCAGTATTTT,CASSPDDLWTGNKISTDTQYF
TRBV7-8,TRBJ2-4,TRBD1,NA,TGTGCCAGCAGCTTAGCCGGGACAGGGATAGCCAAAAACATTCAGTACTTC,CASSLAGTGIAKNIQYF
TRBV3-1/TRBV3-2,TRBJ2-5,NA,NA,TGTGCCAGCAGCCAAGGAAAGAAGATCAGGGTTATAGGTGAGACCCAGTACTTC,CASSQGKKIRVIGETQYF
TRBV12-5,TRBJ1-1,TRBD1,NA,TGTGCTAGTGGTTGGACAGGGGGCCGGACTGAAGCTTTCTTT,CASGWTGGRTEAFF
TRBV27,TRBJ2-6,NA,NA,TGTGCCAGCAGTTTACTTCCAGGGGATGGGGCCAACGTCCTGACTTTC,CASSLLPGDGANVLTF
TRBV5-1,TRBJ2-1,NA,NA,TGCGCCAGCAGCTTGGGTGGCGGGGTCCTCAATGAGCAGTTCTTC,CASSLGGGVLNEQFF
TRBV14,TRBJ1-2,NA,NA,TGTGCCAGCAGCCAAGGGGCAGGGGCAGCCTATGGCTACACCTTC,CASSQGAGAAYGYTF
TRBV7-2,TRBJ2-1,NA,NA,TGTGCCAGCAGCTTAGAACGGGGCTCCTACAATGAGCAGTTCTTC,CASSLERGSYNEQFF
TRBV6-5,TRBJ1-5,NA,NA,TGTGCCAGCAGTTCTAGATTCAGGGACTCCCAGCATTTT,CASSSRFRDSQHF
TRBV5-1,TRBJ1-2,TRBD1,once,TGCGCCAGCAGCTTGGACGGACAGGGGGCGAACGGCTACACCTTC,CASSLDGQGANGYTF
TRBV23-1,TRBJ1-6,TRBD1,NA,TGCGCCAGCAGCCCGCGGGTAGGGGGCCTCTCCTATAATTCACCCCTCCACTTT,CASSPRVGGLSYNSPLHF
TRBV6-5,TRBJ2-7,NA,NA,TGTGCCAGCACCCTAAGAGATTACGAGCAGTACTTC,CASTLRDYEQYF